This T cell receptor beta chain was retrieved from a study of siplizumab effects on memory and regulatory T cells. The study's findings and limits: The study found that siplizumab significantly reduced alloreactive sequences traceable to unstimulated CD4+ memory cells.

Comment on this clone: Its antigen is unknown.

Sequenced by immunoSEQ multiplex PCR; TCRdb stores in-frame clones only, minus some. This table has some 100,000 clones, 92% appearing once. Losses at the gene ends were 7 bases for V and 7 bases for J; bases not matched to a gene: 8. Germline values: CDR1 MNHNY, CDR2 SVGAGI (reference sequence). The CDR3 contains 13 residues. The genes are TRBV6-6 and TRBJ1-2, with TRBD1 matching 8 bases. The TCR sequence derives from a human donor in good health. The material sequenced was Tregs sorted from blood. CDR3 in amino acids: CASTWTGTFGYTF. Here the CDR3 DNA reads TGTGCCAGCACCTGGACAGGGACTTTTGGCTACACCTTC.